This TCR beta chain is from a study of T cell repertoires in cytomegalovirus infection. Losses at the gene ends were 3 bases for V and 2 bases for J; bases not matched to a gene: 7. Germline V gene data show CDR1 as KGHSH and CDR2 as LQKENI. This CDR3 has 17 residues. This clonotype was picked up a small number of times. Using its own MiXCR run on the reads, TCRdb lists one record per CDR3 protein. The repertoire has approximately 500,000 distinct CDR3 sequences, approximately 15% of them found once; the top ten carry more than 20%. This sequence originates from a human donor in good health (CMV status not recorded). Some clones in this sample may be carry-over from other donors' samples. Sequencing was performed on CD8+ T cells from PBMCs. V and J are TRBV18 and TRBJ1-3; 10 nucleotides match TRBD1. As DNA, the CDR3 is TGTGCCAGCTCACCCAAGGGGACAGGGGAAACTGGAAACACCATATATTTT. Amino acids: CASSPKGTGETGNTIYF.